This T cell receptor beta chain was documented in a study of blood T cell repertoires in COVID-19 (dated by TCRdb to 2018 to 2020). About the investigation overall: Samples from collaborators originated in the United States, Italy and Spain and spanned both the acute and convalescent phases of COVID-19. Deeply sampled blood TCRbeta repertoires from subjects exposed to, actively infected with, or recovered from COVID-19 were included in the dataset. The samples were drawn from two sources: the first 160 participants of the ongoing ImmuneRACE study, and 1,000 to 1,500 subjects contributed by 6 global collaborators. Where available, HLA class I and class II types were taken from metadata supplied by the sample provider and were not determined by assay-based typing. The prospective study material was composed of cDNA or gDNA derived from T cells, B-cell-depleted T cells, or PBMCs. A freely available public database, intended as a resource for researchers studying the immune response to SARS-CoV-2, is where the repertoires were released. Sample metadata almost always included a de-identified subject ID, COVID-19 status, age in years and sex.

One collaborating source in Seattle enrolled patients while the patients were actively infected and followed the patients over time throughout the course of disease. Each collaborating institution followed its own protocols to collect whole blood in K2EDTA tubes. For TCRbeta analysis, collaborators shipped samples as frozen whole blood, isolated PBMCs, or DNA extracted from either of those sample types. The germline V gene (reference sequence) gives CDR1 as LNHDA and CDR2 as SQIVND. V lost 6 bases and J lost 7 bases, and the count of bases not matched to a germline gene is 10. CDR3 length: 14 amino acids, cysteine to phenylalanine. Just CDR3 DNA is preserved here, 42 bases in frame from base 1. Remarks on this clone: This clone's antigen is unknown. No much larger clonotype is one base removed from it; base qualities were not supplied.

The paper's findings and limits, for the study overall: The amount of clinical and demographic metadata varied by source and participant and was provided uncurated.

The immunoSEQ Assay, a bias-controlled multiplex PCR, was used to amplify TCRbeta CDR3 regions from genomic DNA. Per the source publication's procedure: The number of nucleated cells in each sample was estimated by amplification of reference gene primers within the assay. To quantify the absolute abundance of each unique TCRbeta CDR3 rearrangement, sequence reads were collapsed and filtered. For each sample, productive Simpson clonality was calculated by taking the square root of Simpson's diversity index across productive rearrangements. TCRdb retrieved this table from immuneACCESS and kept in-frame rearrangements only. Not all clones are present; in checked studies, unresolved V genes account for under half, and no reason is known for the remainder. V, J and clone size derive from that table, while D and trimming were established from the DNA sequence. Recorded for this sample are approximately 350,000 clones; approximately 86% of them occurred a single time. The top ten hold just over 7% of the sample.

This TCR was sampled from a woman aged 60-75 years with COVID-19, enrolled during active disease. The rearrangement joined TRBV19 to TRBJ1-2; TRBD1 matches 8 bases in the middle. The source material was peripheral blood. At the DNA level, the sequence is TGTGCCAGTAGGCCGGGACAGGAATATGGTGGCTACACCTTC. It encodes CASRPGQEYGGYTF.